This is a list of T cell receptor beta chains from one sample in a study of cytomegalovirus exposure and HLA in healthy donors. The repertoire was sequenced with immunoSEQ multiplex PCR; TCRdb's copy has only in-frame clones and lacks some. The sample holds 130,000 or so clones; 50% to 75% are singletons and the top ten take under 9.5%. The sequencing sample was made of PBMCs. Receptor source: a woman aged 40 to 55 in good health and CMV-seropositive. The CDR3 runs from the conserved cysteine through the conserved F or W. The D gene is left open where the match is weak. The size of a clone is reported for some rows only, either as once, few or many, or as a class for expanded clones.

v_gene: TRBV11-3; abundance: -; j_gene: TRBJ2-7; d_gene: -; CDR3nt: TGTGCCAGCAGCCCCCGAGGCGGAACCTACGAGCAGTACTTC; CDR3aa: CASSPRGGTYEQYF
v_gene: TRBV27; abundance: -; j_gene: TRBJ2-5; d_gene: -; CDR3nt: TGTGCCAGCAGTTTATCGAGGGACTACCAAGAGACCCAGTACTTC; CDR3aa: CASSLSRDYQETQYF
v_gene: TRBV18; abundance: -; j_gene: TRBJ2-2; d_gene: -; CDR3nt: TGTGCCAGCTCACCCACCGGAGCGGGGAACACCGGGGAGCTGTTTTTT; CDR3aa: CASSPTGAGNTGELFF
v_gene: TRBV19; abundance: -; j_gene: TRBJ1-2; d_gene: TRBD1; CDR3nt: TGTGCCAGTAGTCTCAGCAGGGGACAGGGGAACTATGGCTACACCTTC; CDR3aa: CASSLSRGQGNYGYTF
v_gene: TRBV19; abundance: -; j_gene: TRBJ1-2; d_gene: TRBD1; CDR3nt: TGTGCCAGTAGTATTGGGGACAGGGGAGCTGGCTACACCTTC; CDR3aa: CASSIGDRGAGYTF
v_gene: TRBV4-1; abundance: -; j_gene: TRBJ2-1; d_gene: TRBD2; CDR3nt: TGCGCCAGCAGCCAAGAATGGGCGGGAGGGGGCAATGAGCAGTTCTTC; CDR3aa: CASSQEWAGGGNEQFF
v_gene: TRBV10-3; abundance: once; j_gene: TRBJ2-2; d_gene: -; CDR3nt: TGTGCCAGTCAATTGGGACAGAACACCGGGGAGCTGTTTTTT; CDR3aa: CASQLGQNTGELFF
v_gene: TRBV5-1; abundance: -; j_gene: TRBJ2-5; d_gene: -; CDR3nt: TGCGCCAGCAGCTCCCAAAGGACAGTGGAAGAGACCCAGTACTTC; CDR3aa: CASSSQRTVEETQYF
v_gene: TRBV6-1; abundance: few; j_gene: TRBJ1-6; d_gene: TRBD1; CDR3nt: TGTGCCGGCTTTGGTGGACAGGATGTAGACGACGGGATCCACTTT; CDR3aa: CAGFGGQDVDDGIHF
v_gene: TRBV30; abundance: -; j_gene: TRBJ1-5; d_gene: TRBD1; CDR3nt: TGTGCCTGGAGGGGGCAGGGGGAGAATCAGCCCCAGCATTTT; CDR3aa: CAWRGQGENQPQHF
v_gene: TRBV7-6; abundance: once; j_gene: TRBJ2-1; d_gene: -; CDR3nt: TGTGCCAGCAGCTTAGCGTTCAGGGGCAAGGCCAATGAGCAGTTCTTC; CDR3aa: CASSLAFRGKANEQFF
v_gene: TRBV25-1; abundance: -; j_gene: TRBJ2-2; d_gene: TRBD1; CDR3nt: TGTGCCAGCAGCGACCGGGGGACAGGGGTGACCGGGGAGCTGTTTTTT; CDR3aa: CASSDRGTGVTGELFF
v_gene: TRBV19; abundance: -; j_gene: TRBJ1-1; d_gene: -; CDR3nt: TGTGCCAGTAGTATATTGAAGGAGACTGAAGCTTTCTTT; CDR3aa: CASSILKETEAFF
v_gene: TRBV11-2; abundance: -; j_gene: TRBJ1-4; d_gene: -; CDR3nt: TGTGCCAGCCGTTCGGCGTGGGAGGCTAATGAAAAACTGTTTTTT; CDR3aa: CASRSAWEANEKLFF
v_gene: TRBV2; abundance: -; j_gene: TRBJ1-5; d_gene: TRBD1; CDR3nt: TGTGCCAGCAGTGGGACAGGGGGCAGAGGACAGCCCCAGCATTTT; CDR3aa: CASSGTGGRGQPQHF
v_gene: TRBV6-5; abundance: -; j_gene: TRBJ2-7; d_gene: TRBD1; CDR3nt: TGTGCCAGCAGTTACTCAGGGACAGGCCCCTACGAGCAGTACTTC; CDR3aa: CASSYSGTGPYEQYF
v_gene: TRBV30; abundance: -; j_gene: TRBJ2-1; d_gene: -; CDR3nt: TGTGCCTGGAGTGTAAACTTTCACAATGAGCAGTTCTTC; CDR3aa: CAWSVNFHNEQFF
v_gene: TRBV27; abundance: -; j_gene: TRBJ1-1; d_gene: -; CDR3nt: TGTGCCAGCTGCTTCTTGACAGGAGACACTGAAGCTTTCTTT; CDR3aa: CASCFLTGDTEAFF
v_gene: TRBV18; abundance: -; j_gene: TRBJ2-4; d_gene: TRBD2; CDR3nt: TGTGCCAGCTCACCGTCGGGGGGAGACATTCAGTACTTC; CDR3aa: CASSPSGGDIQYF
v_gene: TRBV5-6; abundance: -; j_gene: TRBJ2-3; d_gene: -; CDR3nt: TGTGCCAGCAGCTTCTTGACAGTCACAGATACGCAGTATTTT; CDR3aa: CASSFLTVTDTQYF
v_gene: TRBV11-2; abundance: -; j_gene: TRBJ2-3; d_gene: TRBD2; CDR3nt: TGTGCCAGCAGCCGCCGGGGGGTTGGATCTACAGATACGCAGTATTTT; CDR3aa: CASSRRGVGSTDTQYF